Listed here are 14 T cell receptor beta chains from one sample, sequenced in a study of cytomegalovirus exposure and HLA in healthy donors. PCR was performed using 60 Vbeta and 13 Jbeta primers. Using immunoSEQ multiplex PCR, the repertoire was profiled, and TCRdb retains in-frame clones only, with some absent. Among about 170,000 clones listed, about 79% were seen once. Source material: PBMCs. These receptors were taken from a female donor in good health and CMV-seronegative.

J is TRBJ2-7 and V is TRBV28; a possible D gene is TRBD1 (6 bases). This CDR3 comprises 13 residues. Germline-derived CDR1 and CDR2 are MDHEN and SYDVKM. V lost 4 bases and J lost 9, with 16 bases in between. CDR3 sequence: CASSSGQLGGQYF. CDR3 in DNA: TGTGCCAGCAGTTCGGGACAACTTGGGGGGCAGTACTTC.

The V and J genes are TRBV7-2 and TRBJ2-5, with D possibly TRBD1 on 6 matching bases. The V gene lost 4 bases and the J gene lost 5 bases, with 23 bases spanning the gap. CDR3 length: 17 amino acids. Germline assignment: CDR1 SGHTA and CDR2 FQGNSA. CDR3 sequence reads: CASSWALRQALRETQYF. The CDR3 coding sequence is TGTGCCAGCAGCTGGGCACTTCGACAGGCTCTTAGGGAGACCCAGTACTTC.

CDR3 sequence reads: CAWSHRIISGNTIYF. DNA for the CDR3: TGTGCCTGGAGTCACAGGATTATCTCTGGAAACACCATATATTTT. This sequence joins TRBV30 and TRBJ1-3; tentatively, D is TRBD1 (5 bases). Germline assignment: CDR1 GTSNPN and CDR2 SVGIG (reference sequence). V was trimmed by 2 bases and J by 0 bases, leaving 11 bases between them. CDR3 length: 15 amino acids.

The chain employs TRBV5-1 and TRBJ1-4; D is undetermined. The V and J ends lost 5 bases and 7 bases respectively, with 18 bases between them. This CDR3 has 15 residues. The germline V gene has CDR1 SGHRS and CDR2 YFSETQ. In DNA form, the CDR3 reads TGCGCCAGCAGTCGTTTACCCGGGGTGGTTGAAAAACTGTTTTTT. Translating gives CASSRLPGVVEKLFF.

This clone was recorded only once. This chain uses TRBV6-6 with TRBJ2-5; D remains ambiguous. The J call may be in error: the DNA end matches TRBJ2-7 better. The CDR3 sequence is 15 residues long. Germline CDR1 reads MNHNY; CDR2 reads SVGAGI (reference sequence). This CDR3 is CASSPVGPASYEQYF. The CDR3 DNA sequence: TGTGCCAGCAGCCCCGTTGGGCCCGCCTCCTACGAGCAGTACTTC.

The V call is TRBV7-2, the J call TRBJ2-5; 12 bases line up with TRBD2. Germline-derived CDR1 and CDR2 are SGHTA and FQGNSA. This CDR3 spans 18 amino acids. V shed 4 bases and J 10 bases; nucleotides not matched to a gene: 19. The CDR3 nucleotides read TGTGCCAGCAGCTCAGAAACTAGCGGGGGGACCATCGGCGAAGGCCAGTACTTC. Amino acid sequence: CASSSETSGGTIGEGQYF.

The rearrangement joins TRBV6-5 to TRBJ1-2, with D possibly TRBD1 on 6 matching bases. Germline lookup yields CDR1 MNHEY and CDR2 SVGAGI. The CDR3 has 14 residues. The V gene lost 0 bases and the J gene lost 6 bases, with 11 bases spanning the gap. The CDR3 sequence is CASSYSSAGDGYTF. CDR3 bases: TGTGCCAGCAGTTACTCGAGCGCAGGGGATGGCTACACCTTC.

The chain has TRBV7-2 and TRBJ2-1; a possible D gene is TRBD1 (5 bases). Germline assignment: CDR1 SGHTA and CDR2 FQGNSA. This CDR3 has 13 amino acids. Trimming cost V 8 bases and J 8 bases, with 16 bases left between them. The DNA of the CDR3 is TGTGCCAGCCTAAAAAATAGGGGATATGAGCAGTTCTTC. Its protein is CASLKNRGYEQFF. The whole variable domain, filled in from reference TRBV7-2 and TRBJ2-1, reads GAGVSQSPSNKVTEKGKDVELRCDPISGHTALYWYRQSLGQGLEFLIYFQGNSAPDKSGLPSDRFSAERTGGSVSTLTIQRTQQEDSAVYLCASLKNRGYEQFFGPGTRLTVL.

The table lists this clone with a count of one. Germline and junction disagree at one end, which may indicate a read error. This chain uses TRBV7-9 with TRBJ1-1, with D possibly being TRBD1 (5 bases). CDR3 length: 15 amino acids. Per the germline V gene, CDR1 is SEHNR and CDR2 is FQNEAQ (reference sequence). The CDR3 nucleotides read TGTTCCAGCAGCCTATCCTGGGGGGGTCCTACTGAAGCTTTCTTT. Translation: CSSSLSWGGPTEAFF. The full variable domain, completed using reference TRBV7-9 and TRBJ1-1, is DTGVSQNPRHKITKRGQNVTFRCDPISEHNRLYWYRQTLGQGPEFLTYFQNEAQLEKSRLLSDRFSAERPKGSFSTLEIQRTEQGDSAMYLCSSSLSWGGPTEAFFGQGTRLTVV.

Of note for this clone: A junction boundary mismatches the germline segment, possibly from a read error. The V gene is TRBV6-5, the J gene TRBJ2-4; no clear D. Germline V CDR1 and CDR2: MNHEY, SVGAGI. The CDR3 runs 16 residues. The CDR3 nucleotides are TGTGCCAGCAGTTACTCGATCGACGCCTACTCGAACAGTCAGTACTTC. Amino acids: CASSYSIDAYSNSQYF.

The CDR3 DNA reads as TGTGCCTGGAGTGTACGGGAGCGTCAGCCCCAGCATTTT. Translated, it gives CAWSVRERQPQHF. The J gene is TRBJ1-5, the V gene TRBV30; no definite D call. CDR3 length: 13 amino acids. The V gene's germline CDR1 is GTSNPN and CDR2 SVGIG (reference sequence). Trimming stripped 0 bases from V and 6 bases from J, with 9 bases between.

The chain links TRBV29-1 to TRBJ1-4; 7 bases match TRBD1. V dropped 6 bases and J dropped 10; count of bases not matched to a gene: 5. The CDR3 spans 11 residues. Germline CDR1 reads SQVTM; CDR2 reads ANQGSEA. The CDR3 protein is CSVGQLGKLFF. As DNA, the CDR3 is TGCAGCGTGGGACAGTTGGGAAAACTGTTTTTT.

The J gene is TRBJ1-3, the V gene TRBV7-2, with a possible D match to TRBD1 (6 bases). CDR1 is SGHTA, CDR2 FQGNSA, per germline. The CDR3 is 15 amino acids. V was trimmed by 0 bases and J by 4 bases, leaving 10 bases between them. The CDR3 DNA is TGTGCCAGCAGCTTAGCGTCAGGGGTCGGAAACACCATATATTTT. Its protein product is CASSLASGVGNTIYF. Full variable domain (outside the CDR3, taken from reference TRBV7-2 and TRBJ1-3): GAGVSQSPSNKVTEKGKDVELRCDPISGHTALYWYRQSLGQGLEFLIYFQGNSAPDKSGLPSDRFSAERTGGSVSTLTIQRTQQEDSAVYLCASSLASGVGNTIYFGEGSWLTVV.

Note on this clone: Other DNA sequences of this sample code for an identical CDR3. The genes are TRBV7-8 and TRBJ2-5; 8 bases are shared with TRBD1. Trimming cost V 3 bases and J 1 base; bases outside gene matches: 1. The CDR3 contains 14 residues. Germline-derived CDR1 and CDR2 are SGHVS and FQNEAQ. The CDR3 DNA follows: TGTGCCAGCAGCTTGGGGACAGGCCAAGAGACCCAGTACTTC. Its translation is CASSLGTGQETQYF.